A selection of T cell receptor beta chains follows, all from one sample in a study of T cell responses to AZD1222 COVID-19 vaccine. TCRdb keeps only in-frame clones here, not all; method: immunoSEQ multiplex PCR. The data show 85,000 to 100,000 clones, with approximately 86% seen just once and 6.3% held by the top ten. Source: peripheral blood, taken on day 0 of AZD1222 vaccination. The receptors were gathered from an adult in good health. The CDR3 runs from the conserved cysteine through the conserved F or W. The order of the fields is clone size, V gene, J gene, D gene, CDR3 protein, CDR3 DNA. D genes are given only for firm matches. A clone size is listed for some rows: how often the clone was seen (once, few, many), or a class if it is expanded.

NA,TRBV25-1,TRBJ2-3,NA,CASSDTSNTQYF,TGTGCCAGCAGTGATACCAGTAATACGCAGTATTTT
NA,TRBV12-3/TRBV12-4,TRBJ1-1,NA,CASTSTGYAFF,TGTGCCAGCACCTCCACGGGTTACGCTTTCTTT
few,TRBV11-2,TRBJ2-7,NA,CASSLRGTNYEQYF,TGTGCCAGCAGCTTACGGGGAACCAACTACGAGCAGTACTTC
NA,TRBV12-5,TRBJ2-2,NA,CASGSWGRTGTPNTGELFF,TGTGCTAGTGGTTCGTGGGGGAGGACCGGGACACCCAACACCGGGGAGCTGTTTTTT
NA,TRBV7-9,TRBJ1-4,TRBD1,CASSSGTGRNEKLFF,TGTGCCAGCAGCTCGGGGACAGGACGCAATGAAAAACTGTTTTTT
NA,TRBV18,TRBJ2-3,NA,CASSTGGTDTQYF,TGTGCCAGCTCCACCGGGGGTACAGATACGCAGTATTTT
NA,TRBV14,TRBJ1-1,TRBD1,CASSKTGTGLAEAFF,TGTGCCAGCAGTAAAACCGGGACAGGGTTGGCTGAAGCTTTCTTT
NA,TRBV30,TRBJ1-1,NA,CAWSLPRGGMNTEAFF,TGTGCCTGGAGTTTGCCCCGTGGGGGGATGAACACTGAAGCTTTCTTT
few,TRBV5-4,TRBJ1-4,TRBD1,CASSLGGTVNEKLFF,TGTGCCAGCAGCTTGGGGGGGACAGTGAATGAAAAACTGTTTTTT
few,TRBV11-3,TRBJ2-7,TRBD1,CASRRGQGLNEQYF,TGTGCCAGCAGGAGGGGACAGGGACTAAACGAGCAGTACTTC
few,TRBV3-1/TRBV3-2,TRBJ1-2,NA,CASSPGPFNYGYTF,TGTGCCAGCAGCCCGGGACCGTTTAACTATGGCTACACCTTC
NA,TRBV2,TRBJ1-3,TRBD1,CASSAGTGSGNTIYF,TGTGCCAGCAGTGCCGGGACAGGCTCTGGAAACACCATATATTTT
NA,TRBV7-2,TRBJ2-3,NA,CASSLDGFLGDTQYF,TGTGCCAGCAGCTTAGATGGGTTTTTAGGAGATACGCAGTATTTT
once,TRBV9,TRBJ2-7,TRBD1,CASSVETGQGYEQYF,TGTGCCAGCAGCGTAGAAACGGGACAGGGGTACGAGCAGTACTTC
NA,TRBV6-1,TRBJ1-6,TRBD1,CASSGTGGTRHSPLHF,TGTGCCAGCAGTGGTACAGGGGGCACACGCCATTCACCCCTCCACTTT
NA,TRBV11-2,TRBJ1-2,NA,CASSLEGLYGYTF,TGTGCCAGCAGCTTAGAAGGTTTATATGGCTACACCTTC
few,TRBV10-3,TRBJ1-3,NA,CAISEVRTGNTIYF,TGTGCCATCAGTGAGGTTCGTACTGGAAACACCATATATTTT
NA,TRBV2,TRBJ1-6,NA,CASKGAGTNSPLHF,TGTGCCAGCAAAGGCGCAGGTACTAATTCACCCCTCCACTTT
NA,TRBV9,TRBJ2-3,TRBD2,CASSVDGTSGIRLDTQYF,TGTGCCAGCAGCGTAGACGGGACTAGCGGGATTAGGTTAGATACGCAGTATTTT
once,TRBV5-1,TRBJ2-1,TRBD2,CASSLVGRAKQFF,TGCGCCAGCAGCTTGGTGGGGAGGGCCAAGCAGTTCTTC
NA,TRBV6-5,TRBJ1-1,NA,CASSYSAGLNTEAFF,TGTGCCAGCAGTTACTCGGCAGGGCTGAACACTGAAGCTTTCTTT
NA,TRBV18,TRBJ2-7,TRBD2,CASSPPAGFYEQYF,TGTGCCAGCTCACCACCAGCGGGGTTCTACGAGCAGTACTTC
NA,TRBV7-2,TRBJ2-3,NA,CASSSPGGGNWADTQYF,TGTGCCAGCAGTAGTCCGGGTGGGGGTAATTGGGCAGATACGCAGTATTTT
NA,TRBV6-5,TRBJ1-5,NA,CASSYSRTTPPQPQHF,TGTGCCAGCAGTTACTCCCGGACAACCCCTCCTCAGCCCCAGCATTTT
NA,TRBV2,TRBJ2-7,TRBD2,CASRGGVEFYEQYF,TGTGCCAGCAGGGGGGGGGTTGAGTTCTACGAGCAGTACTTC
NA,TRBV19,TRBJ1-6,TRBD1,CASNTGGAPLHF,TGTGCCAGTAACACAGGGGGCGCACCCCTCCACTTT
NA,TRBV9,TRBJ2-5,TRBD2,CASSVDLGWLAGAEQETQYF,TGTGCCAGCAGCGTAGATCTCGGTTGGCTAGCGGGTGCTGAGCAAGAGACCCAGTACTTC
NA,TRBV2,TRBJ2-1,TRBD1,CASTLRDRRGNEQFF,TGTGCCAGCACACTCCGGGACAGGAGAGGCAATGAGCAGTTCTTC
NA,TRBV7-8,TRBJ1-6,NA,CASSLPSRSYNSPLHF,TGTGCCAGCAGCCTCCCTTCAAGGTCCTATAATTCACCCCTCCACTTT
NA,TRBV3-1/TRBV3-2,TRBJ2-5,NA,CASSQTTSPETQYF,TGTGCCAGCAGCCAAACAACTAGCCCAGAGACCCAGTACTTC
NA,TRBV28,TRBJ2-7,NA,CASSFLRSVEQYF,TGTGCCAGCAGTTTCCTTAGAAGTGTCGAGCAGTACTTC
NA,TRBV7-4,TRBJ1-6,TRBD1,CASSYQATGGCNSPLHF,TGTGCCAGCAGCTATCAAGCGACAGGGGGCTGTAATTCACCCCTCCACTTT
NA,TRBV11-2,TRBJ1-1,TRBD1,CASRPGQGIPEAFF,TGTGCCAGCAGGCCGGGACAGGGGATCCCTGAAGCTTTCTTT
NA,TRBV5-1,TRBJ1-1,TRBD1,CASRETTGRAFF,TGCGCCAGCAGGGAAACGACAGGGAGGGCTTTCTTT
NA,TRBV7-2,TRBJ2-2,NA,CASSTAMNTGELFF,TGTGCCAGCAGTACAGCCATGAACACCGGGGAGCTGTTTTTT
few,TRBV30,TRBJ1-4,NA,CAWLGQGVEKLFF,TGTGCCTGGCTGGGGCAGGGAGTCGAAAAACTGTTTTTT
NA,TRBV7-9,TRBJ2-3,NA,CASSYGQMDTQYF,TGTGCCAGCAGTTACGGTCAGATGGATACGCAGTATTTT
NA,TRBV24-1,TRBJ1-5,TRBD1,CATSEDRDNQPQHF,TGTGCCACCAGCGAAGACAGGGACAATCAGCCCCAGCATTTT